This T cell receptor beta chain was recorded in a study of CD8+CD57+ T cells in acquired aplastic anemia. For the study at large: Sorted CD4+ plus CD8+ cells gave DNA averaging roughly 3 ug. Study-level findings and limits: Levels of CD8+ Simpson's diversity were not significantly distinct in patients versus controls.

Patients who underwent sequencing had shown CD8+CD57+ cell expansion by flow cytometry. The length of the CDR3 is 12 residues. Germline V CDR1 and CDR2: LNHDA, SQIVND (reference sequence). Deletions cut 7 bases from V and 6 bases from J, with 9 bases between. TCR beta VDJ and CDR3 profiles were obtained from a genomic DNA template. TCRdb re-analysed the reads in MiXCR, keeping a single row per CDR3 protein. The top ten hold over 0.95% of the sample, which has approximately 150,000 distinct CDR3 sequences, roughly 48% seen once. This clonotype was found a few times. Its antigen is currently unknown. This chain connects TRBV19 to TRBJ2-2; unclear D gene. The clonotype comes from a human donor with aplastic anemia. Sequenced: sorted CD4+, CD8+, or CD8+CD57+ T cells (not recorded which) from PBMCs. Written as DNA, the CDR3 is TGTGCCAGTATTTTAGGGCCCGGGGAGCTGTTTTTT. Its protein product is CASILGPGELFF.